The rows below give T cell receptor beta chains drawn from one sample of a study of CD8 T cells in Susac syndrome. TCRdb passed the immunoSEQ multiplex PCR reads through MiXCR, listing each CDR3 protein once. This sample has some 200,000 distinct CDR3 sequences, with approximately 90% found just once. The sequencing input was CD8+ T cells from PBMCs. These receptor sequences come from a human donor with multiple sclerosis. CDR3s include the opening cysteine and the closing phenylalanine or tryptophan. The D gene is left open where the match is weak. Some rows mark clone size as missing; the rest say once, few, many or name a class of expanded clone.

CDR3nt: TGTGCCAGCAGCTCCTGGACCCTACTCGGCACCGGGGAGCTGTTTTTT
CDR3aa: CASSSWTLLGTGELFF
j_gene: TRBJ2-2
v_gene: TRBV7-9
d_gene: .
abundance: .

CDR3nt: TGTGCCAGCAGCCCCGGCGATGAGCAGTTCTTC
CDR3aa: CASSPGDEQFF
j_gene: TRBJ2-1
v_gene: TRBV11-2
d_gene: .
abundance: few

CDR3nt: TGTGCCAGTAGTATTCTTGGTTTTGGCTATGGCTACACCTTC
CDR3aa: CASSILGFGYGYTF
j_gene: TRBJ1-2
v_gene: TRBV19
d_gene: .
abundance: .

CDR3nt: TGTGCCAGCAGCTCGCATCAGACGGCGGGGTTCTTC
CDR3aa: CASSSHQTAGFF
j_gene: TRBJ2-1
v_gene: TRBV7-9
d_gene: .
abundance: .

CDR3nt: TGTGCCAGCAGCACTAGCGGGGGTCCGGATGGCTATGAGCAGTTCTTC
CDR3aa: CASSTSGGPDGYEQFF
j_gene: TRBJ2-1
v_gene: TRBV12-3/TRBV12-4
d_gene: TRBD2
abundance: .

CDR3nt: TGCGCCAGCAGCGTGGGCCCGGGGGATAGGGACATTCAGTACTTC
CDR3aa: CASSVGPGDRDIQYF
j_gene: TRBJ2-4
v_gene: TRBV5-1
d_gene: .
abundance: .

CDR3nt: TGTGCCAGCAGCTTAGTCGGGCTAGCGGGCCCCTACGAGCAGTACTTC
CDR3aa: CASSLVGLAGPYEQYF
j_gene: TRBJ2-7
v_gene: TRBV7-2
d_gene: TRBD2
abundance: .

CDR3nt: TGTGCCAGCAGCGTAAGGGAGTCCCCTAACGCTCCCTATGGCTACACCTTC
CDR3aa: CASSVRESPNAPYGYTF
j_gene: TRBJ1-2
v_gene: TRBV9
d_gene: .
abundance: few

CDR3nt: TGTGCCAGCAGCTTGGCGGGACTAGTGGTCAATGAGCAGTTCTTC
CDR3aa: CASSLAGLVVNEQFF
j_gene: TRBJ2-1
v_gene: TRBV5-8
d_gene: TRBD2
abundance: once

CDR3nt: TGTGCCAGCAGCCAAGGGTCTAGCGGCTACAATGAGCAGTTCTTC
CDR3aa: CASSQGSSGYNEQFF
j_gene: TRBJ2-1
v_gene: TRBV4-2
d_gene: TRBD2
abundance: once

CDR3nt: TGTGCCAGCAGCCAAGGCGGGGGATATAATTCACCCCTCCACTTT
CDR3aa: CASSQGGGYNSPLHF
j_gene: TRBJ1-6
v_gene: TRBV4-2
d_gene: .
abundance: .

CDR3nt: TGTGCCAGCAGTTTTAAACTAGCGGGAGGGCCCCACAATGAGCAGTTCTTC
CDR3aa: CASSFKLAGGPHNEQFF
j_gene: TRBJ2-1
v_gene: TRBV12-3/TRBV12-4
d_gene: TRBD2
abundance: .

CDR3nt: TGCGCCAGCAGAGGGGGAAAGGGTACTGAAGCTTTCTTT
CDR3aa: CASRGGKGTEAFF
j_gene: TRBJ1-1
v_gene: TRBV10-2
d_gene: .
abundance: .

CDR3nt: TGTGCCAGCAGCTTGGCGGGAGCCAAAAACATTCAGTACTTC
CDR3aa: CASSLAGAKNIQYF
j_gene: TRBJ2-4
v_gene: TRBV5-6
d_gene: .
abundance: few

CDR3nt: TGTGCCAGCAGTTTTAGGGGGAACTGGAATACGCAGTATTTT
CDR3aa: CASSFRGNWNTQYF
j_gene: TRBJ2-3
v_gene: TRBV12-3/TRBV12-4
d_gene: .
abundance: .

CDR3nt: TGTGCCAGCAGCCCCTGGGACCAAACTTCCTCTGGGGCCAACGTCCTGACTTTC
CDR3aa: CASSPWDQTSSGANVLTF
j_gene: TRBJ2-6
v_gene: TRBV12-3/TRBV12-4
d_gene: .
abundance: .

CDR3nt: TGTGCCAGCAGCTCAGATACAGGGGTCGGGCGGGATACGCAGTATTTT
CDR3aa: CASSSDTGVGRDTQYF
j_gene: TRBJ2-3
v_gene: TRBV7-8
d_gene: TRBD1
abundance: few

CDR3nt: TGTGCCAGCAGCCAGGGGCGAGTCAGGACCTACGAGCAGTACTTC
CDR3aa: CASSQGRVRTYEQYF
j_gene: TRBJ2-7
v_gene: TRBV3-1
d_gene: .
abundance: .

CDR3nt: TGCGCCAGCAGCCAGCGCGCGGGGGGGACCTACGAGCAGTACTTC
CDR3aa: CASSQRAGGTYEQYF
j_gene: TRBJ2-7
v_gene: TRBV4-1
d_gene: TRBD2
abundance: .

CDR3nt: TGTGCCAGCAGCCAAGAGGGACAGTTGAACACTGAAGCTTTCTTT
CDR3aa: CASSQEGQLNTEAFF
j_gene: TRBJ1-1
v_gene: TRBV4-2
d_gene: TRBD1
abundance: .

CDR3nt: TGTGCCAGCAGCCAGAGGACTAGCGGGGTCGGGGAGCTGTTTTTT
CDR3aa: CASSQRTSGVGELFF
j_gene: TRBJ2-2
v_gene: TRBV13
d_gene: TRBD2
abundance: .

CDR3nt: TGTGCCAGCAGCTTAGGGGTGACCCCCCGGACCCACTCCTACGAGCAGTACTTC
CDR3aa: CASSLGVTPRTHSYEQYF
j_gene: TRBJ2-7
v_gene: TRBV7-6
d_gene: .
abundance: .

CDR3nt: TGTGCCAGCGGCCCAGGGGGCTTAAATGAGCAGTTCTTC
CDR3aa: CASGPGGLNEQFF
j_gene: TRBJ2-1
v_gene: TRBV11-3
d_gene: TRBD1
abundance: once

CDR3nt: TGTGCCAGCAGTCGCGGACAGGGGGTATCCGAGCAGTACTTC
CDR3aa: CASSRGQGVSEQYF
j_gene: TRBJ2-7
v_gene: TRBV27
d_gene: TRBD1
abundance: .

CDR3nt: TGTGCCAGCAGTGTGGGGTTTGGGGCTTACGAGCAGTACTTC
CDR3aa: CASSVGFGAYEQYF
j_gene: TRBJ2-7
v_gene: TRBV2
d_gene: .
abundance: .

CDR3nt: TGTGCCAGCACTCACGGGGGGGCTGAAGCTTTCTTT
CDR3aa: CASTHGGAEAFF
j_gene: TRBJ1-1
v_gene: TRBV13
d_gene: .
abundance: .

CDR3nt: TGTGCCAGCAGCCGAGGACTTTCCCACCAAGAGACCCAGTACTTC
CDR3aa: CASSRGLSHQETQYF
j_gene: TRBJ2-5
v_gene: TRBV3-1
d_gene: .
abundance: .

CDR3nt: TGTGCCAGCAGTTACCCATGGACTAGGCGGGATACGCAGTATTTT
CDR3aa: CASSYPWTRRDTQYF
j_gene: TRBJ2-3
v_gene: TRBV6-2/TRBV6-3
d_gene: TRBD2
abundance: .

CDR3nt: TGTGCCAGCAGTGACACAGTTGGAGAGACCCAGTACTTC
CDR3aa: CASSDTVGETQYF
j_gene: TRBJ2-5
v_gene: TRBV6-4
d_gene: .
abundance: .

CDR3nt: TGTGCCAGCAGCTTGGTACAGGGAAGTACTGAAGCTTTCTTT
CDR3aa: CASSLVQGSTEAFF
j_gene: TRBJ1-1
v_gene: TRBV7-9
d_gene: .
abundance: .

CDR3nt: TGCAGCGTTGTAAGGGAGGCCTATGGCTACACCTTC
CDR3aa: CSVVREAYGYTF
j_gene: TRBJ1-2
v_gene: TRBV29-1
d_gene: .
abundance: .

CDR3nt: TGTGCCAGCAGCTACCGGACGGCTAATCCCGGGGAGCTGTTTTTT
CDR3aa: CASSYRTANPGELFF
j_gene: TRBJ2-2
v_gene: TRBV12-3/TRBV12-4
d_gene: .
abundance: .

CDR3nt: TGTGCCAGCAGTTACTGGCCCCGGCGAGGGGATAACACTGAAGCTTTCTTT
CDR3aa: CASSYWPRRGDNTEAFF
j_gene: TRBJ1-1
v_gene: TRBV6-5
d_gene: .
abundance: .

CDR3nt: TGCGCCAGCAGCTTGGAAGGGACAGCTTACTACGAGCAGTACTTC
CDR3aa: CASSLEGTAYYEQYF
j_gene: TRBJ2-7
v_gene: TRBV5-1
d_gene: TRBD1
abundance: .

CDR3nt: TGTGCCAGCTCACCCGGACAGGGCGTTGAAAAACTGTTTTTT
CDR3aa: CASSPGQGVEKLFF
j_gene: TRBJ1-4
v_gene: TRBV18
d_gene: TRBD1
abundance: .

CDR3nt: TGCAGCGTAGTGGGGGTTGACACTGAAGCTTTCTTT
CDR3aa: CSVVGVDTEAFF
j_gene: TRBJ1-1
v_gene: TRBV29-1
d_gene: .
abundance: .

CDR3nt: TGCAGTGCTAGAACCGGGAGTCAGCCCCAGCATTTT
CDR3aa: CSARTGSQPQHF
j_gene: TRBJ1-5
v_gene: TRBV20-1
d_gene: .
abundance: .

CDR3nt: TGTGCCAGCAGCGCACCCGGGAGCTCCTACGAGCAGTACTTC
CDR3aa: CASSAPGSSYEQYF
j_gene: TRBJ2-7
v_gene: TRBV7-9
d_gene: .
abundance: .

CDR3nt: TGTGCCAGCAGCGTAGAGATAGGGGACAGGGGCGCCGGGGAGCTGTTTTTT
CDR3aa: CASSVEIGDRGAGELFF
j_gene: TRBJ2-2
v_gene: TRBV9
d_gene: TRBD1
abundance: .

CDR3nt: TGTGCCAGCAGTCCGGGACAGGGGAGCCAGCCCCAGCATTTT
CDR3aa: CASSPGQGSQPQHF
j_gene: TRBJ1-5
v_gene: TRBV6-6
d_gene: TRBD1
abundance: .

CDR3nt: TGTGCCAGCAAATACAACACTGAAGCTTTCTTT
CDR3aa: CASKYNTEAFF
j_gene: TRBJ1-1
v_gene: TRBV6-1
d_gene: .
abundance: .

CDR3nt: TGTGCCTGGAGTGTGGAGGGTGAAGCTTTCTTT
CDR3aa: CAWSVEGEAFF
j_gene: TRBJ1-1
v_gene: TRBV30
d_gene: .
abundance: .

CDR3nt: TGCAGTGCTCGGGTAGCAGACACTGAAGTTTTCTTT
CDR3aa: CSARVADTEVFF
j_gene: TRBJ1-1
v_gene: TRBV20-1
d_gene: .
abundance: .

CDR3nt: TGTGCCAGCAGCTTAGGAACCATATATGGCTACACCTTC
CDR3aa: CASSLGTIYGYTF
j_gene: TRBJ1-2
v_gene: TRBV7-8
d_gene: .
abundance: .

CDR3nt: TGTGCCTGGAGTACCGGGACAGCTGGAAACACCATATATTTT
CDR3aa: CAWSTGTAGNTIYF
j_gene: TRBJ1-3
v_gene: TRBV30
d_gene: TRBD1
abundance: .